Given below is one T cell receptor beta chain in context. Its specificity is not known. Regarding time point: late sampling 161 to 241 days after vaccination in a few convalescent patients. Regarding treatment: roughly nine-day PBMC culture with coronavirus spike peptide pools or control peptides (ViraFEST assay). Germline V gene lookup returns CDR1 LNHDA and CDR2 SQIVND (reference sequence). The V end was cut by 7 bases, the J end by 12 bases, with 18 bases between. This CDR3 region has 13 residues. These data belong to a study of vaccination and CD4 T cells after COVID-19. Study-wide context: Researchers treated cells with overlapping spike peptides taken from SARS-CoV-2, HCoV-NL63, HCoV-OC43 and HCoV-229E.

The assay that was used to sequence DNA from cultured CD4+ T cells was the Oncomine TCR Beta short-read assay. After culture, CD4+ T cells served as the source for genomic DNA extraction. Each CDR3 protein gets one entry after TCRdb re-called the PCR reads with MiXCR. The sample gives 20,000 to 25,000 distinct CDR3 sequences, roughly 40% of which show up once; roughly 9.9% is in the top ten. The V call is TRBV19, the J call TRBJ1-4; no firm D call. The TCR was taken from a human donor who had recovered from COVID-19. The material sequenced was CD4+ T cells from blood, cultured in vitro, taken about 7 months after SARS-CoV-2 vaccination. The CDR3 coding sequence is TGTGCCAGTAAGGCCTCCGTAAGCGGGGAACTGTTTTTT. This gives the protein CASKASVSGELFF.